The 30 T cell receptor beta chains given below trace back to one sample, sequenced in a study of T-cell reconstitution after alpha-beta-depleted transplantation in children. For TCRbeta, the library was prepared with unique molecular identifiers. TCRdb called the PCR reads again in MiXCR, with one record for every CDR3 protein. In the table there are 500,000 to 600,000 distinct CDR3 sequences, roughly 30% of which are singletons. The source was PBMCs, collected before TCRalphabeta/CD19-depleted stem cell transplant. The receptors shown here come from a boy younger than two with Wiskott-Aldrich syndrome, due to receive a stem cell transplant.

The chain's CDR3 is CASSTPGTGEETQYF. The DNA of the CDR3 is TGTGCCAGCAGCACCCCCGGGACAGGGGAAGAGACCCAGTACTTC. The genes are TRBV28 and TRBJ2-5, with 10 bases matching TRBD1. CDR1 is MDHEN, CDR2 SYDVKM, per germline. The CDR3 consists of 15 residues. The ends lost 6 bases at V and 3 bases at J; junction bases unmatched: 7.

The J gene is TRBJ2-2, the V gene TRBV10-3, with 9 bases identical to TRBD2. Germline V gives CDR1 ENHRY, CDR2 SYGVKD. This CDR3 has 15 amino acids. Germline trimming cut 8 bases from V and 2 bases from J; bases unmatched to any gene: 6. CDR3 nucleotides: TGTGCCATCTCTCCTAGCGGGACCAACACCGGGGAGCTGTTTTTT. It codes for CAISPSGTNTGELFF.

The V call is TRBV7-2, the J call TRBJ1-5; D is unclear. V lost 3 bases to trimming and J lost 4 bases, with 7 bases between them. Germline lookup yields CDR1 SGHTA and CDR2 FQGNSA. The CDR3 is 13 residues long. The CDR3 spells CASSFLRNQPQHF. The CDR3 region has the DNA TGTGCCAGCAGCTTTTTAAGGAATCAGCCCCAGCATTTT. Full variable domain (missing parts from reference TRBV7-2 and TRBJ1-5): GAGVSQSPSNKVTEKGKDVELRCDPISGHTALYWYRQSLGQGLEFLIYFQGNSAPDKSGLPSDRFSAERTGGSVSTLTIQRTQQEDSAVYLCASSFLRNQPQHFGDGTRLSIL.

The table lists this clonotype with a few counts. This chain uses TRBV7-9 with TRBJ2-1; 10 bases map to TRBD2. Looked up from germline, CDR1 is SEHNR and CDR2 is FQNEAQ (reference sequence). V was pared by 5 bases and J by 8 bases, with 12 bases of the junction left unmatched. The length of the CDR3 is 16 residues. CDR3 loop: CASSRSGRASWDEQFF. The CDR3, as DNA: TGTGCCAGCAGCCGAAGCGGGAGGGCCTCTTGGGATGAGCAGTTCTTC.

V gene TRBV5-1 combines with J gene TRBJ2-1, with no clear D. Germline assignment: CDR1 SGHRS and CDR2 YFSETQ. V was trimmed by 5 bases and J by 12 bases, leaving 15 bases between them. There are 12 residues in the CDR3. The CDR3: CASRSEHKGQFF. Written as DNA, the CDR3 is TGCGCCAGCAGATCGGAGCATAAAGGGCAGTTCTTC.

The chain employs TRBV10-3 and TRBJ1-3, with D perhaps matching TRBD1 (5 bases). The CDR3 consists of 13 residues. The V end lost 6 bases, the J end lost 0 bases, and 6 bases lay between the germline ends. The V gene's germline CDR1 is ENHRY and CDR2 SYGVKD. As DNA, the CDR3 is TGTGCCATCAGGACAGTCTCTGGAAACACCATATATTTT. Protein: CAIRTVSGNTIYF.

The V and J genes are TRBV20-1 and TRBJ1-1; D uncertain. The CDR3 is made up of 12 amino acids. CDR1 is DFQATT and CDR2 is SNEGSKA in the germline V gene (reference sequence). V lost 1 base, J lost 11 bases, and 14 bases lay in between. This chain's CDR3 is CSARAQPTGAFF. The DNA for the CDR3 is TGCAGTGCTAGAGCACAGCCCACCGGGGCTTTCTTT.

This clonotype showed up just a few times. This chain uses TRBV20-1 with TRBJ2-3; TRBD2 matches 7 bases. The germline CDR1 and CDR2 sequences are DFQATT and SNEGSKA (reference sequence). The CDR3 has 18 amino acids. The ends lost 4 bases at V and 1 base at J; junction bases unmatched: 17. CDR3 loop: CSATSGAGLALGTDTQYF. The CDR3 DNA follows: TGCAGTGCTACTAGCGGAGCGGGACTCGCCCTGGGCACAGATACGCAGTATTTT.

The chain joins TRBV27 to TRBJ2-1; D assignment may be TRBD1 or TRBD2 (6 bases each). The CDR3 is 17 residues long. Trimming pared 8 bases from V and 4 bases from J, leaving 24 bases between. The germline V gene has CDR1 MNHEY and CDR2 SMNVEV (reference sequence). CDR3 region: CASGDRGNKGGYNEQFF. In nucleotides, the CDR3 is TGTGCCAGCGGCGACCGCGGAAACAAGGGGGGTTACAATGAGCAGTTCTTC.

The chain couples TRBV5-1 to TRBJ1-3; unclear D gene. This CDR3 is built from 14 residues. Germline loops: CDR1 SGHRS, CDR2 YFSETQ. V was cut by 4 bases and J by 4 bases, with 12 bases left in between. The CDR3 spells CASSPESYGNTIYF. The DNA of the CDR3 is TGCGCCAGCAGCCCCGAGTCGTACGGAAACACCATATATTTT.

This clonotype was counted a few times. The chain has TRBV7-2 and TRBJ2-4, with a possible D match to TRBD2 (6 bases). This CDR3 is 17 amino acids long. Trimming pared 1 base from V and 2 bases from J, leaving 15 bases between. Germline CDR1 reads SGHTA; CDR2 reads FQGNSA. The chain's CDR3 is CASSLVTGTRSKNIQYF. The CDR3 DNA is TGTGCCAGCAGCTTAGTGACCGGGACTCGCTCCAAAAACATTCAGTACTTC.

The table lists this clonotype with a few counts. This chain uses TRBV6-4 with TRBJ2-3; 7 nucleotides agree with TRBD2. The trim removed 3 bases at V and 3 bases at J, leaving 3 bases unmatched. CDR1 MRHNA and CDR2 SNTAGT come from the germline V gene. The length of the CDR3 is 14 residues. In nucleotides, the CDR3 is TGTGCCAGCAGTGAAGGCGGGAGTACAGATACGCAGTATTTT. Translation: CASSEGGSTDTQYF.

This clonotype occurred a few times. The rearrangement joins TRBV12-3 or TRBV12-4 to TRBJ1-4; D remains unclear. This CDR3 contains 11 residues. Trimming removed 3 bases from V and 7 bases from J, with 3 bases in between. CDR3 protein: CASSFGEKLFF. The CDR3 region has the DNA TGTGCCAGCAGTTTTGGTGAAAAACTGTTTTTT.

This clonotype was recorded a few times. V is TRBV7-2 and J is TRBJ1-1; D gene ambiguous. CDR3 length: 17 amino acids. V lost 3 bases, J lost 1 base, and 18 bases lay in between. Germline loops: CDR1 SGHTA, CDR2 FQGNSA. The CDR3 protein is CASSFAPAWAENTEAFF. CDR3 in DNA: TGTGCCAGCAGCTTCGCACCGGCTTGGGCCGAGAACACTGAAGCTTTCTTT.

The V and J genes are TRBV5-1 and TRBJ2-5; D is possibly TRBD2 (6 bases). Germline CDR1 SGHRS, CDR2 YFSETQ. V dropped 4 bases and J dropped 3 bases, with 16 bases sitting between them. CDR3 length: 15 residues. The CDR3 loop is CASSRSGTAKETQYF. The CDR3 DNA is TGCGCCAGCAGCAGATCCGGGACTGCCAAAGAGACCCAGTACTTC.

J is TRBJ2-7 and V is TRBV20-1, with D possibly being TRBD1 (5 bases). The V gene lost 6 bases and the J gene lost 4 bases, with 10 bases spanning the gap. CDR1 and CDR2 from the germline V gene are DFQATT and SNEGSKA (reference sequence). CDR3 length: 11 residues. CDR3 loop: CSAKTAYEQYF. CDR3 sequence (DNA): TGCAGTGCCAAGACAGCGTACGAGCAGTACTTC.

CDR3 nucleotide sequence: TGTGCCAGCAAGGTAGCGGGAGGCCCTAGGGATGAGCAGTTCTTC. It codes for CASKVAGGPRDEQFF. This chain connects TRBV12-3 or TRBV12-4 to TRBJ2-1, with 10 bases matching TRBD2. V trimming: 7 bases; J trimming: 8 bases; junction bases outside the gene matches: 11. The CDR3 sequence is 15 residues long.

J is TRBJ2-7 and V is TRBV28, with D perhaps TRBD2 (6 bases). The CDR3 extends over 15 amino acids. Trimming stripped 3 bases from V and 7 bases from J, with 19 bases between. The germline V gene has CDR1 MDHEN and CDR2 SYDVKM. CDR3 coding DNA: TGTGCCAGCAGTTTCCTCGGAGGAGGGGCGAGAGAGCAGTACTTC. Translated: CASSFLGGGAREQYF.

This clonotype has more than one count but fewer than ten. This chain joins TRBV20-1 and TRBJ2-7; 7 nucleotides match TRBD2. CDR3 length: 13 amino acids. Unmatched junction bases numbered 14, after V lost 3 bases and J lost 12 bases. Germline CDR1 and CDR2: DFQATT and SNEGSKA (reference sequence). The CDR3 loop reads CSASIRRAGATYF. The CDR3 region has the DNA TGCAGTGCTAGTATACGAAGGGCGGGAGCAACGTACTTC.

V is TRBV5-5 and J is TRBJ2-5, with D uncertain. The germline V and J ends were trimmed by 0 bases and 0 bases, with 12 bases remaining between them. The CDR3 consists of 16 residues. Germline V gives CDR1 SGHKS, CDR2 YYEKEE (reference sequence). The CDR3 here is CASSLVISYYQETQYF. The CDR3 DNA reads TGTGCCAGCAGCTTGGTTATTTCTTACTACCAAGAGACCCAGTACTTC.

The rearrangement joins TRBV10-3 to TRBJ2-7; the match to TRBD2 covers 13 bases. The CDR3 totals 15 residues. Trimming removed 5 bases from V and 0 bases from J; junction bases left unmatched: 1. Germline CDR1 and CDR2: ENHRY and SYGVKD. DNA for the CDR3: TGTGCCATCAGTCGGACTAGCGGGAGCTCCTACGAGCAGTACTTC. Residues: CAISRTSGSSYEQYF.

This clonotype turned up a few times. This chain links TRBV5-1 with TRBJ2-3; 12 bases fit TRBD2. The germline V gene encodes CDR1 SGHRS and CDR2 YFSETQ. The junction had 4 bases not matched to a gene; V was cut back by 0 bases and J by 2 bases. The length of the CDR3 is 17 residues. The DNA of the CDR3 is TGCGCCAGCAGCTTGGACGGACTAGCGGGGTACACAGATACGCAGTATTTT. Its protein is CASSLDGLAGYTDTQYF.

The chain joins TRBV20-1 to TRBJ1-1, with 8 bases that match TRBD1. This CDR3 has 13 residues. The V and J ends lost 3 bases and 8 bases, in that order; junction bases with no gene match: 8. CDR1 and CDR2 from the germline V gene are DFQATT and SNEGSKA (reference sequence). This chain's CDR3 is CSASRQTGAEAFF. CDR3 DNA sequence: TGCAGTGCTAGCCGTCAGACAGGGGCCGAAGCTTTCTTT.

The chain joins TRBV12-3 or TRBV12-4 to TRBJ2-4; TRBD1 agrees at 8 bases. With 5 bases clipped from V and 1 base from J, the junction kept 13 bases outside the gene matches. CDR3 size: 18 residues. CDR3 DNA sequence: TGTGCCAGCAGTCCGAACTTTGACAGGGGCTTGGCCAAAAACATTCAGTACTTC. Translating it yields CASSPNFDRGLAKNIQYF.

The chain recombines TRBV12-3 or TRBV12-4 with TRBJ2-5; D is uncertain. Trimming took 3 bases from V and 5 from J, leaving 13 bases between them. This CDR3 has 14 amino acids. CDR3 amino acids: CASSFQSVWETQYF. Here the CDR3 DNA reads TGTGCCAGCAGTTTCCAGAGCGTTTGGGAGACCCAGTACTTC.

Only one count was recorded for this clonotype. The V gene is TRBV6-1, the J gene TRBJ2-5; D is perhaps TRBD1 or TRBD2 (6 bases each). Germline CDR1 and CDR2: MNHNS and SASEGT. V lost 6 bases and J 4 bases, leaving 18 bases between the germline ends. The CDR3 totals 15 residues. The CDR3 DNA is TGTGCCAGCAGGCCGGACACAGGGCGGGGAGAGACCCAGTACTTC. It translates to CASRPDTGRGETQYF.

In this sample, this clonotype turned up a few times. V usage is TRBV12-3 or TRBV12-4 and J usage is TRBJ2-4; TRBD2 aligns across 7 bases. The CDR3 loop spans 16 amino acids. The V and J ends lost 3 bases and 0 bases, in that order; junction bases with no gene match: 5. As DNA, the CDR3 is TGTGCCAGCAGTTTTCTAGCGGAGCTAGCCAAAAACATTCAGTACTTC. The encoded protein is CASSFLAELAKNIQYF.

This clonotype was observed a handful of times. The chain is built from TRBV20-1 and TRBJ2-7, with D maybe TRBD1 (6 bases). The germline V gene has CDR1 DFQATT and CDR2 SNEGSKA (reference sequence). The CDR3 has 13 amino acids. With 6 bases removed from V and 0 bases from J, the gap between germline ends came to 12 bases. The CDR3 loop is CSAHRDTSYEQYF. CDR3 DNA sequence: TGCAGTGCACACCGGGACACCTCCTACGAGCAGTACTTC.

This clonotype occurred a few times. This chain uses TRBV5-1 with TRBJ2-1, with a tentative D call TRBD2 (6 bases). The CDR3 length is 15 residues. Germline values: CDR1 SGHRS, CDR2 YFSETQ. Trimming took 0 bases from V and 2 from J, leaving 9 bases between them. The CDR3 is CASSLVGGTYNEQFF. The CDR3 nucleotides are TGCGCCAGCAGCTTGGTTGGGGGGACCTACAATGAGCAGTTCTTC.

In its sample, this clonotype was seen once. Here the CDR3 DNA reads TGTGCCAGCAGCCAAGGATCGGGACTAGCGGGAGGAGAGCAGTTCTTC. Its translation is CASSQGSGLAGGEQFF. This sequence joins TRBV3-1 and TRBJ2-1; 15 positions match TRBD2. Germline V gene data show CDR1 as LGHDT and CDR2 as YNNKEL (reference sequence). The V gene end was trimmed by 1 base and the J gene end by 10 bases; junction bases not matched to a gene: 5. The CDR3 length is 16 residues.